A single sample gave rise to the 20 T cell receptor beta chains below, sequenced in a study of blood T cell repertoires in COVID-19. Assay: immunoSEQ multiplex PCR; the TCRdb copy retains only in-frame clones and omits some. This sample has fewer than 250,000 clones; about 82% occur once, and the top ten carry around 6.4%. Material for sequencing was peripheral blood. These receptors came from a woman aged 55-75 years with active or convalescent COVID-19.

The chain links TRBV10-3 to TRBJ2-3, with a tentative D call TRBD2 (5 bases). Trimming removed 6 bases from V and 4 bases from J, with 14 bases in between. Looked up from germline, CDR1 is ENHRY and CDR2 is SYGVKD. The CDR3 spans 14 residues. The CDR3 DNA reads TGTGCCATCAGAGAAGGGAGTATGGCAGATACGCAGTATTTT. Its translation: CAIREGSMADTQYF.

On this clone itself: Other DNA sequences in this specimen translate into the identical CDR3. The chain joins TRBV18 to TRBJ2-3; 7 bases match TRBD1. The CDR3 totals 14 residues. With 6 bases clipped from V and 1 base from J, the junction kept 4 bases outside the gene matches. The germline V gene has CDR1 KGHSH and CDR2 LQKENI. The CDR3 is CASSPGTGTDTQYF. CDR3 DNA: TGTGCCAGCTCCCCCGGGACAGGCACAGATACGCAGTATTTT.

The chain joins TRBV6-1 to TRBJ1-4; weak D call: TRBD1 (6 bases). V gave up 1 base and J gave up 8 bases, with 17 bases separating them. The CDR3 consists of 16 residues. Germline CDR1 MNHNS, CDR2 SASEGT. CDR3 residues: CASSEVKGQGKEKLFF. The CDR3 region has the DNA TGTGCCAGCAGTGAAGTTAAAGGGCAGGGGAAGGAAAAACTGTTTTTT.

The gene calls are TRBV2 and TRBJ2-7, with 7 bases aligning to TRBD1. This CDR3 region has 12 residues. The germline gives CDR1 SNHLY, CDR2 FYNNEI. Trimming at V came to 10 bases and at J to 4 bases, leaving 7 bases not matched to a gene. The CDR3 sequence: CATVQGLYEQYV. The CDR3 bases are TGTGCCACCGTACAGGGGCTGTACGAGCAGTACGTC.

The chain recombines TRBV7-9 with TRBJ2-1; D is possibly TRBD2 (5 bases). This CDR3 has 15 residues. V lost 5 bases and J lost 6, with 17 bases in between. Germline V CDR1 and CDR2: SEHNR, FQNEAQ (reference sequence). CDR3 sequence: CASSPKTRFGNEQFF. The CDR3 DNA sequence: TGTGCCAGCAGCCCGAAAACTAGGTTCGGCAATGAGCAGTTCTTC.

This chain connects TRBV7-9 to TRBJ2-1, with D possibly matching TRBD1 (5 bases). The CDR3 runs to 15 residues. The germline gives CDR1 SEHNR, CDR2 FQNEAQ (reference sequence). V lost 5 bases and J lost 4, with 15 bases in between. CDR3 in DNA: TGTGCCAGCAGCCCTCGTCTAGGGGCGTACAATGAGCAGTTCTTC. Residues: CASSPRLGAYNEQFF.

The chain joins TRBV28 to TRBJ1-2; D might be TRBD1 (5 bases). V lost 4 bases to trimming and J lost 8 bases, with 17 bases between them. The CDR3 runs to 14 residues. Looked up from germline, CDR1 is MDHEN and CDR2 is SYDVKM. CDR3 in DNA: TGTGCCAGCAGTTCACCGGGGGGAAGGGAAGGCTACACCTTC. Its protein product is CASSSPGGREGYTF.

The chain carries TRBV5-4 and TRBJ1-1; a possible D gene is TRBD1 (6 bases). This CDR3 region has 15 residues. V was clipped by 4 bases and J by 1 base, with 14 bases between them. Germline-derived CDR1 and CDR2 are SGHNT and YYREEE (reference sequence). The CDR3 here is CASSPRGGQNTEAFF. The CDR3 nucleotides are TGTGCCAGCAGCCCCCGAGGGGGACAGAACACTGAAGCTTTCTTT.

This rearrangement joins TRBV7-9 to TRBJ2-1, with D perhaps matching TRBD2 (5 bases). CDR1 is SEHNR and CDR2 is FQNEAQ in the germline V gene (reference sequence). Trimming pared 4 bases from V and 3 bases from J, leaving 13 bases between. The CDR3 loop spans 15 amino acids. The CDR3 DNA is TGTGCCAGCAGCTCCCGGGGAAGGGACTACAATGAGCAGTTCTTC. It specifies CASSSRGRDYNEQFF. Based on the CDR3 plus reference TRBV7-9 and TRBJ2-1, the full variable domain is DTGVSQNPRHKITKRGQNVTFRCDPISEHNRLYWYRQTLGQGPEFLTYFQNEAQLEKSRLLSDRFSAERPKGSFSTLEIQRTEQGDSAMYLCASSSRGRDYNEQFFGPGTRLTVL.

This chain uses TRBV3-1 (or the pseudogene TRBV3-2) with TRBJ2-2, with 12 bases that match TRBD2. The V and J ends lost 4 bases and 3 bases, in that order; junction bases with no gene match: 6. The CDR3 is 17 residues long. The germline V gene has CDR1 LGHDT and CDR2 YNNKEL (reference sequence). CDR3 DNA sequence: TGTGCCAGCAGCCCCCCTAGCGGGAGGGCGTACACCGGGGAGCTGTTTTTT. It codes for CASSPPSGRAYTGELFF.

This clone occurred once. CDR3 sequence (DNA): TGTGCCATCACCCGGACAGGGGAAAGCACCGGGGAGCTGTTTTTT. This gives the protein CAITRTGESTGELFF. The V and J genes are TRBV10-3 and TRBJ2-2; 9 bases are shared with TRBD1. The V segment lost 7 bases and the J segment 4 bases; nucleotides outside the gene matches: 7. The CDR3 has 15 residues. The germline CDR1 and CDR2 sequences are ENHRY and SYGVKD.

V is TRBV4-1 and J is TRBJ2-5; 8 positions match TRBD1. V shed 4 bases and J 0 bases; nucleotides not matched to a gene: 7. Germline loops: CDR1 MGHRA, CDR2 YSYEKL. The CDR3 sequence is 16 residues long. The CDR3 sequence: CASSPSRDRNQETQYF. The CDR3 DNA is TGCGCCAGCAGCCCGTCCCGGGACAGGAACCAAGAGACCCAGTACTTC.

The chain links TRBV29-1 to TRBJ1-1, with 11 bases matching TRBD1. V was clipped by 6 bases and J by 0 bases; unmatched bases: 6. The CDR3 has 15 amino acids. The germline gives CDR1 SQVTM, CDR2 ANQGSEA. The CDR3 protein is CSVTGTGGMNTEAFF. Here the CDR3 DNA reads TGCAGCGTGACGGGGACAGGGGGAATGAACACTGAAGCTTTCTTT. Full variable domain (rest looked up from reference TRBV29-1 and TRBJ1-1): SAVISQKPSRDICQRGTSLTIQCQVDSQVTMMFWYRQQPGQSLTLIATANQGSEATYESGFVIDKFPISRPNLTFSTLTVSNMSPEDSSIYLCSVTGTGGMNTEAFFGQGTRLTVV.

The rearrangement links TRBV3-1 (or the pseudogene TRBV3-2) to TRBJ1-3; no clear D. Trimming removed 2 bases at V and 0 bases at J, with 5 bases between. This CDR3 spans 14 amino acids. Germline V lookup: CDR1 LGHDT, CDR2 YNNKEL (reference sequence). As DNA, the CDR3 is TGTGCCAGCAGCCAATACAGCTCTGGAAACACCATATATTTT. It specifies CASSQYSSGNTIYF.

V is TRBV7-6 and J is TRBJ2-1; TRBD2 aligns across 7 bases. There are 15 residues in the CDR3. Germline CDR1 reads SGHVS; CDR2 reads FNYEAQ. V shed 5 bases and J 4 bases; nucleotides not matched to a gene: 8. The CDR3 region has the DNA TGTGCCAGCAGCCCGGGGGGACCCCGATACAATGAGCAGTTCTTC. Residues: CASSPGGPRYNEQFF.

This sequence joins TRBV7-9 and TRBJ2-1, with 7 bases matching TRBD1. This CDR3 spans 16 amino acids. Germline assignment: CDR1 SEHNR and CDR2 FQNEAQ (reference sequence). V lost 2 bases, J lost 5 bases, and 9 bases stayed unmatched. The CDR3 loop is CASSLRTGDTHNEQFF. CDR3 nucleotides: TGTGCCAGCAGCTTAAGGACAGGCGACACACACAATGAGCAGTTCTTC.

The rearrangement joins TRBV7-9 to TRBJ2-2, with D possibly being TRBD2 (6 bases). Deletions cut 2 bases from V and 7 bases from J, with 8 bases between. Germline V gene data show CDR1 as SEHNR and CDR2 as FQNEAQ (reference sequence). The CDR3 covers 13 residues. DNA of the CDR3: TGTGCCAGCAGCTTAAGGAGGGACGGGGAGCTGTTTTTT. This gives the protein CASSLRRDGELFF.

The chain is built from TRBV13 and TRBJ2-2; D unclear. This CDR3 is built from 13 residues. Germline lookup yields CDR1 PRHDT and CDR2 FYEKMQ (reference sequence). V dropped 0 bases and J dropped 4 bases, with 3 bases sitting between them. For the CDR3, the DNA is TGTGCCAGCAGCTTAGGCTCCACCGGGGAGCTGTTTTTT. Protein: CASSLGSTGELFF. Using reference TRBV13 and TRBJ2-2 for the parts outside the CDR3, the full variable domain is AAGVIQSPRHLIKEKRETATLKCYPIPRHDTVYWYQQGPGQDPQFLISFYEKMQSDKGSIPDRFSAQQFSDYHSELNMSSLELGDSALYFCASSLGSTGELFFGEGSRLTVL.

The chain carries TRBV7-9 and TRBJ2-1; tentative D call: TRBD1 (5 bases). Germline CDR1 and CDR2: SEHNR and FQNEAQ (reference sequence). This CDR3 contains 15 residues. Trimming removed 3 bases from V and 2 bases from J, with 11 bases in between. As DNA, the CDR3 is TGTGCCAGCAGCTTCGTGGACATTGCCTACAATGAGCAGTTCTTC. Translation: CASSFVDIAYNEQFF.

The chain recombines TRBV4-1 with TRBJ1-2; D unresolved. The CDR3 contains 13 residues. V lost 6 bases and J lost 8, with 16 bases in between. Looked up from germline, CDR1 is MGHRA and CDR2 is YSYEKL. The CDR3 nucleotides read TGCGCCAGCAGTCTGATTCCTCCGGGGGGCTACACCTTC. Translated: CASSLIPPGGYTF.